The 18 T cell receptor beta chains given below trace back to one sample, sequenced in a study of beta chain features in type 1 diabetes. Isolated RNA was reverse transcribed in full, so expressed TCRB transcripts were sequenced. Assay: immunoSEQ multiplex PCR; the TCRdb copy retains only in-frame clones and omits some. The repertoire includes 300,000 to 350,000 clones, 14% of them detected once, and roughly 6.7% sits in the top ten. Sequenced input: central memory CD4+ T cells from blood. Source of these receptors: a man younger than 40 in good health.

In this sample, this clone turned up a few times. This chain connects TRBV30 to TRBJ2-1, with no clear D. The V gene lost 1 base and the J gene lost 2 bases, with 3 bases spanning the gap. Germline CDR1 is GTSNPN and CDR2 is SVGIG (reference sequence). The CDR3 is 12 amino acids. CDR3 bases: TGTGCCTGGAGTGGACCCTACAATGAGCAGTTCTTC. Its translation is CAWSGPYNEQFF.

This rearrangement joins TRBV7-2 to TRBJ2-2, with unresolved D. There are 13 residues in the CDR3. V was cut by 6 bases and J by 5 bases, with 10 bases left in between. Germline lookup yields CDR1 SGHTA and CDR2 FQGNSA. CDR3 in amino acids: CASRELRTGELFF. The CDR3 bases are TGTGCCAGCAGGGAACTCCGGACCGGGGAGCTGTTTTTT.

This clone came up once. The CDR3 loop is CASRPAGGITGELFF. In DNA form, the CDR3 reads TGTGCCAGCAGACCTGCAGGGGGAATTACCGGGGAGCTGTTTTTT. The chain couples TRBV6-4 to TRBJ2-2; 7 positions match TRBD1. Germline-derived CDR1 and CDR2 are MRHNA and SNTAGT. The CDR3 has 15 residues. V was pared by 6 bases and J by 5 bases, with 9 bases of the junction left unmatched.

The J gene is TRBJ1-4, the V gene TRBV7-9, with no clear D. This CDR3 is built from 17 residues. Trimming cost V 1 base and J 5 bases, with 17 bases left between them. Germline CDR1 SEHNR, CDR2 FQNEAQ (reference sequence). CDR3 in DNA: TGTGCCAGCAGCTTAGGTATGCCGGCAGCTTTAAATGAAAAACTGTTTTTT. This sequence encodes CASSLGMPAALNEKLFF. The complete variable domain, with remaining parts taken from reference TRBV7-9 and TRBJ1-4, reads DTGVSQNPRHKITKRGQNVTFRCDPISEHNRLYWYRQTLGQGPEFLTYFQNEAQLEKSRLLSDRFSAERPKGSFSTLEIQRTEQGDSAMYLCASSLGMPAALNEKLFFGSGTQLSVL.

This clone came up a few times. The chain joins TRBV7-9 to TRBJ2-3; D unresolved. Looked up from germline, CDR1 is SEHNR and CDR2 is FQNEAQ (reference sequence). Trimming cost V 4 bases and J 2 bases, with 4 bases left between them. CDR3 length: 12 residues. The CDR3 DNA follows: TGTGCCAGCAGCTCGCACACAGATACGCAGTATTTT. The encoded protein is CASSSHTDTQYF.

This clone was observed a handful of times. DNA for the CDR3: TGTGCCAGCAGGCCCGGCCCCGCGGGCGGCACAGATACGCAGTATTTT. Translation: CASRPGPAGGTDTQYF. The chain has TRBV5-5 and TRBJ2-3; perhaps TRBD2 as D (5 bases). V lost 5 bases and J lost 1, with 17 bases in between. Germline V gene lookup returns CDR1 SGHKS and CDR2 YYEKEE (reference sequence). This CDR3 is built from 16 residues. Complete variable domain (other parts from reference TRBV5-5 and TRBJ2-3): DAGVTQSPTHLIKTRGQQVTLRCSPISGHKSVSWYQQVLGQGPQFIFQYYEKEERGRGNFPDRFSARQFPNYSSELNVNALLLGDSALYLCASRPGPAGGTDTQYFGPGTRLTVL.

In its sample, this clone was seen a few times. The gene calls are TRBV27 and TRBJ2-5; TRBD2 is a possible D gene (5 bases). Germline loops: CDR1 MNHEY, CDR2 SMNVEV (reference sequence). CDR3 length: 15 residues. Trimming took off 3 bases at V and 6 bases at J, with 17 bases between the two ends. Here the CDR3 DNA reads TGTGCCAGCAGTTTCCGCCGGGATCTCTCCCAGACCCAGTACTTC. Its protein is CASSFRRDLSQTQYF.

The chain uses TRBV6-5 and TRBJ2-1; unclear D gene. Deletions cut 5 bases from V and 4 bases from J, with 6 bases between. Germline-derived CDR1 and CDR2 are MNHEY and SVGAGI. The CDR3 runs 12 residues. The chain's CDR3 is CASSPNYNEQFF. The DNA for the CDR3 is TGTGCCAGCAGTCCAAATTACAATGAGCAGTTCTTC.

This chain links TRBV7-2 with TRBJ2-2; 10 nucleotides agree with TRBD2. The CDR3 extends over 15 amino acids. From germline, CDR1 is SGHTA and CDR2 FQGNSA. Losses at the gene ends were 4 bases for V and 3 bases for J; bases not matched to a gene: 2. The CDR3 spells CASSYSGRDTGELFF. The CDR3 bases are TGTGCCAGCAGCTACAGCGGGAGGGACACCGGGGAGCTGTTTTTT. The full variable domain, its missing parts supplied by reference TRBV7-2 and TRBJ2-2, is GAGVSQSPSNKVTEKGKDVELRCDPISGHTALYWYRQSLGQGLEFLIYFQGNSAPDKSGLPSDRFSAERTGGSVSTLTIQRTQQEDSAVYLCASSYSGRDTGELFFGEGSRLTVL.

This clone was seen only a few times. The chain recombines TRBV18 with TRBJ1-2; D unresolved. V lost 4 bases and J 4 bases, leaving 22 bases between the germline ends. The length of the CDR3 is 17 residues. Germline loops: CDR1 KGHSH, CDR2 LQKENI. The chain's CDR3 is CASSLSTELHFPYGYTF. The DNA of the CDR3 is TGTGCCAGCTCACTAAGTACAGAACTCCACTTTCCCTATGGCTACACCTTC.

With respect to this clone: One junction end does not reproduce the germline sequence, and a read error may be involved. The CDR3 coding sequence is TGTGCCAGCAGCTGGGACAGTTCCGGGGCCAAAGTCCTGACTTTC. Its translation is CASSWDSSGAKVLTF. The chain uses TRBV7-2 and TRBJ2-6, with 7 bases lining up with TRBD1. Germline CDR1 and CDR2: SGHTA and FQGNSA. The CDR3 is 15 amino acids.

This clone occurred a few times. Other nucleotide sequences in the sample specify the same CDR3. The genes are TRBV18 and TRBJ2-5, with TRBD2 identical over 7 bases. This CDR3 comprises 13 residues. The germline gives CDR1 KGHSH, CDR2 LQKENI. Trimming removed 2 bases from V and 5 bases from J; junction bases left unmatched: 2. CDR3 loop: CASSPVGGETQYF. The CDR3 nucleotides read TGTGCCAGCTCACCAGTCGGGGGGGAGACCCAGTACTTC.

In its sample, this clone was seen a few times. J is TRBJ2-7 and V is TRBV7-3, with D unclear. The CDR3 is made up of 14 amino acids. Between the trimmed V and J ends, which lost 5 bases and 4 bases, there was a span of 15 bases. Germline CDR1 reads SGHTA; CDR2 reads FQGTGA. The CDR3 spells CASSKRSDWYEQYV. The CDR3 bases are TGTGCCAGCAGCAAACGCAGCGACTGGTACGAGCAGTACGTC.

This clone turned up a few times. V is TRBV6-6 and J is TRBJ2-7, with D perhaps being TRBD1 or TRBD2 (5 bases each). Germline CDR1 and CDR2: MNHNY and SVGAGI (reference sequence). This CDR3 contains 12 residues. Between the trimmed V and J ends, which lost 6 bases and 2 bases, there was a span of 8 bases. CDR3: CASSGTAYEQYF. The CDR3 DNA reads TGTGCCAGCAGCGGGACCGCCTACGAGCAGTACTTC.

This clone showed up just a few times. The chain combines TRBV2 with TRBJ1-4; D is ambiguous. The germline CDR1 and CDR2 sequences are SNHLY and FYNNEI. The CDR3 extends over 13 amino acids. Trimming left V 8 bases short and J 0 bases short, with 7 bases between. The CDR3 sequence is CASLIATNEKLFF. Written as DNA, the CDR3 is TGTGCCAGCCTGATTGCAACTAATGAAAAACTGTTTTTT.

This clone has just a few counts. The rearrangement uses TRBV7-2 and TRBJ2-7; 9 bases match TRBD2. Trimming removed 0 bases from V and 6 bases from J; junction bases left unmatched: 12. The CDR3 is 17 residues long. Germline CDR1 is SGHTA and CDR2 is FQGNSA. The CDR3 region has the DNA TGTGCCAGCAGCTTAGCGCGTGATAGCGGGAGATTAACCGAGCAGTACTTC. It specifies CASSLARDSGRLTEQYF.

In the case of this clone: The same CDR3 also results from other DNA sequences found in this sample. The chain is built from TRBV19 and TRBJ2-1; D remains ambiguous. Germline assignment: CDR1 LNHDA and CDR2 SQIVND (reference sequence). The V end was cut by 3 bases, the J end by 2 bases, with 2 bases between. The CDR3 has 12 residues. CDR3 in DNA: TGTGCCAGTAGTATCCCCTACAATGAGCAGTTCTTC. Translating it yields CASSIPYNEQFF.

This clone was seen ten or more times. The chain carries TRBV28 and TRBJ2-3; D may match TRBD1 or TRBD2 (5 bases each). The CDR3 has 13 residues. V lost 2 bases to trimming and J lost 4 bases, with 7 bases between them. Per germline, CDR1 MDHEN and CDR2 SYDVKM. Here the CDR3 reads CASSLRGADTQYF. The CDR3 DNA is TGTGCCAGCAGTTTAAGGGGAGCAGATACGCAGTATTTT.